This TCR beta chain was observed in a study of blood T cells in healthy people across ages. The CDR3 consists of 15 residues. Germline V gene sequence: CDR1 KGHDR, CDR2 SFDVKD. With V trimmed by 2 bases and J by 5 bases, 7 bases remained unmatched. PCR was performed a second time for roughly 7 to 11 cycles using a sample-barcoded 5' primer and a J-beta primer mix. A template-switch adaptor containing 12 random nucleotides labeled each cDNA molecule. TCRdb reprocessed the 5' RACE reads via MiXCR and lists one record per CDR3 protein. The sample includes around 1,500,000 distinct CDR3 sequences, roughly 45% of them seen just once. Total RNA extraction produced at least 5.5 micrograms (per sample) for the study.

Sequencing used blood. The chain is built from TRBV24-1 and TRBJ2-5; 7 bases align to TRBD2. This clonotype was obtained from a woman aged 18-30 years in good health. CDR3 sequence: CATSDSAGPGETQYF. CDR3 DNA: TGTGCCACCAGTGATTCAGCGGGGCCTGGGGAGACCCAGTACTTC.